This T cell receptor (beta chain) stems from a study of T cells after yellow fever vaccination. A universal primer site and UMIs were added as TCR cDNA was made by 5'RACE template switching. Using its own MiXCR run on the 5' RACE reads, TCRdb lists one record per CDR3 protein. The sample contains about 400,000 distinct CDR3 sequences, roughly 6.1% of which appear only once. Trimming took 1 base from V and 2 from J, leaving 13 bases between them. Germline assignment: CDR1 SGHRS and CDR2 YFSETQ. The CDR3 spans 15 residues. The sample holds a few counts of this clonotype. The material sequenced was PBMCs, taken 5 days after the yellow fever booster vaccination. The clonotype comes from a man under 40 who received the YFV17D yellow fever vaccine. The V and J genes are TRBV5-1 and TRBJ2-7, with D uncertain. CDR3 in DNA: TGCGCCAGCAGCTTGACAGACAAGATTCCCTACGAGCAGTACTTC. Protein: CASSLTDKIPYEQYF.